The clone carrying this T cell receptor (beta chain) is categorized as medium-sized. Its antigen remains unknown. As processed by the authors: A papillary thyroid cancer distant-metastasis classifier was built from CDR3 differences across clinicopathological groups. With MiXCR, TCRdb called clones anew from the PCR reads. TCRdb, rather than the study authors, made the V and J calls. The sample lists over 13,000 clones; 23% were seen once. Every patient underwent thyroid surgery untreated. V lost 3 bases to trimming and J lost 2 bases, with 1 base between them. The CDR3 covers 11 residues. Germline-derived CDR1 and CDR2 are MNHEY and SMNVEV (reference sequence). The record originates from a study of metastatic and nonmetastatic thyroid tumors. Study-wide context: Comparison of repertoires was carried out across blood and tumor or nodule tissue from malignant and benign thyroid patients. Study-wide points: A significant increase in TCR beta diversity was reportedly seen in malignant thyroid tumors relative to benign nodules, in blood and tumor.

The TCR sequence derives from a female donor with papillary thyroid cancer or a benign thyroid nodule (not recorded which). Some clones in this sample may be carry-over from other donors' samples. The J gene is TRBJ2-5, the V gene TRBV27; D gene unclear. Sequencing was done on a sample of blood. DNA for the CDR3: TGTGCCAGCAGTTTTCAAGAGACCCAGTACTTC. This gives the protein CASSFQETQYF.